A single sample gave rise to the 30 T cell receptor beta chains below, sequenced in a study of blood T cell repertoires in COVID-19. Some clones are missing from TCRdb's copy, which holds only in-frame ones; the method was immunoSEQ multiplex PCR. The table lists 35,000 to 40,000 clones, 70% to 90% of them singletons, with over 9.5% in the top ten. Sequenced input: peripheral blood. The origin of the receptors is a man in his fifties or sixties with active COVID-19.

The rearrangement uses TRBV19 and TRBJ2-7, with TRBD2 identical over 7 bases. CDR3 length equals 15 residues. Germline-derived CDR1 and CDR2 are LNHDA and SQIVND (reference sequence). Losses at the gene ends were 5 bases for V and 4 bases for J; bases not matched to a gene: 11. The CDR3 DNA sequence: TGTGCCAGTAGTCCGAAGCGGGGAGTGGTGTACGAGCAGTACTTC. Translated: CASSPKRGVVYEQYF.

The chain carries TRBV4-1 and TRBJ1-4; D is uncertain. Between the trimmed V and J ends, which lost 4 bases and 10 bases, there was a span of 13 bases. Per germline, CDR1 MGHRA and CDR2 YSYEKL. This CDR3 has 13 residues. The CDR3 DNA reads as TGCGCCAGCAGCCCGCCGGAGGGTAGAAAACTGTTTTTT. It codes for CASSPPEGRKLFF.

CDR3 nucleotides: TGTGCCAGCAGCTTGGCCCATCAGGCTTTCTCCTACGAGCAGTACTTC. As protein: CASSLAHQAFSYEQYF. This chain uses TRBV5-6 with TRBJ2-7, with unresolved D. Germline CDR1 SGHDT, CDR2 YYEEEE. The V end lost 0 bases, the J end lost 0 bases, and 13 bases lay between the germline ends. This CDR3 has 16 residues. Full variable domain (missing parts from reference TRBV5-6 and TRBJ2-7): DAGVTQSPTHLIKTRGQQVTLRCSPKSGHDTVSWYQQALGQGPQFIFQYYEEEERQRGNFPDRFSGHQFPNYSSELNVNALLLGDSALYLCASSLAHQAFSYEQYFGPGTRLTVT.

The rearrangement links TRBV18 to TRBJ2-5, with 7 bases matching TRBD2. The J segment lost 3 bases and the V segment lost 3 bases, leaving 1 base of the junction unmatched. This CDR3 comprises 13 residues. CDR1 and CDR2 (germline): KGHSH, LQKENI. CDR3 in amino acids: CASSPGLEETQYF. The CDR3 nucleotides read TGTGCCAGCTCACCTGGACTAGAAGAGACCCAGTACTTC.

This rearrangement joins TRBV16 to TRBJ2-2; 7 nucleotides agree with TRBD1. The CDR3 runs 16 residues. Trimming at V came to 2 bases and at J to 7 bases, leaving 10 bases not matched to a gene. Germline assignment: CDR1 KGHSY and CDR2 FQNENV. CDR3 sequence reads: CASSQPDRAEVGELFF. The CDR3 DNA reads as TGTGCCAGCAGCCAACCAGACAGGGCGGAGGTCGGGGAGCTGTTTTTT.

This clone was seen once. The chain is built from TRBV5-1 and TRBJ2-7, with D possibly matching TRBD2 (6 bases). The V end was cut by 1 base, the J end by 4 bases, with 15 bases between. The germline V gene has CDR1 SGHRS and CDR2 YFSETQ. CDR3 size: 15 residues. CDR3 region: CASSLSPGDGYEQYF. For the CDR3, the DNA is TGCGCCAGCAGCTTGTCGCCGGGAGATGGGTACGAGCAGTACTTC.

The V and J genes are TRBV30 and TRBJ2-7, with D possibly being TRBD2 (6 bases). The ends were cut back, 0 bases at V and 5 bases at J, with 17 bases in the middle. Germline V gene lookup returns CDR1 GTSNPN and CDR2 SVGIG (reference sequence). The CDR3 totals 15 residues. The CDR3 DNA follows: TGTGCCTGGAGTGTTGGGGGGACCAGGATAAACGAGCAGTACTTC. It codes for CAWSVGGTRINEQYF.

The chain's CDR3 is CASRETSGRYTQYF. For the CDR3, the DNA is TGCGCCAGCAGGGAGACTAGCGGGAGATATACGCAGTATTTT. The chain joins TRBV5-1 to TRBJ2-3; 12 bases match TRBD2. The CDR3 runs to 14 residues. The V segment lost 5 bases and the J segment 7 bases; nucleotides outside the gene matches: 5. Per germline, CDR1 SGHRS and CDR2 YFSETQ.

V usage is TRBV25-1 and J usage is TRBJ2-5, with D tentatively TRBD2 (5 bases). V lost 0 bases and J 4 bases, leaving 9 bases between the germline ends. CDR1 MGHDK and CDR2 SYGVNS come from the germline V gene. The CDR3 length is 14 residues. The CDR3 is CASSEYAGGETQYF. The CDR3 coding sequence is TGTGCCAGCAGTGAATACGCGGGTGGAGAGACCCAGTACTTC.

The chain joins TRBV2 to TRBJ2-7, with D maybe TRBD2 (6 bases). Trimming removed 6 bases at V and 0 bases at J, with 12 bases between. The CDR3 has 14 residues. The germline V gene encodes CDR1 SNHLY and CDR2 FYNNEI. The CDR3 sequence: CASRGDSYSYEQYF. The CDR3 bases are TGTGCCAGCAGGGGGGACTCCTACTCCTACGAGCAGTACTTC.

V usage is TRBV27 and J usage is TRBJ2-3; D uncertain. The germline V gene encodes CDR1 MNHEY and CDR2 SMNVEV (reference sequence). Trimming cost V 4 bases and J 9 bases, with 14 bases left between them. There are 13 residues in the CDR3. The CDR3 nucleotides read TGTGCCAGCAGTTCAGAGAGGTTCACGACGCAGTATTTT. Protein: CASSSERFTTQYF.

The V call is TRBV4-2, the J call TRBJ1-2; TRBD1 matches at 7 bases. Germline trimming cut 0 bases from V and 3 bases from J; bases unmatched to any gene: 1. CDR1 is LGHNA and CDR2 is YNFKEQ in the germline V gene. This CDR3 contains 14 residues. CDR3 nucleotide sequence: TGTGCCAGCAGCCAAGATACAGGGGACTATGGCTACACCTTC. Its translation is CASSQDTGDYGYTF.

The J gene is TRBJ1-1, the V gene TRBV3-1 (or the pseudogene TRBV3-2); 8 positions agree with TRBD1. The CDR3 extends over 16 amino acids. V gave up 1 base and J gave up 0 bases; unmatched junction bases: 4. CDR1 is LGHDT, CDR2 YNNKEL, per germline (reference sequence). CDR3 nucleotides: TGTGCCAGCAGCCAAGCAGGGGGCTATATGAACACTGAAGCTTTCTTT. Amino acid sequence: CASSQAGGYMNTEAFF.

The CDR3 is CASSLLQGAVYGYTF. The CDR3 DNA follows: TGTGCCAGCAGCTTATTACAGGGGGCTGTCTATGGCTACACCTTC. The rearrangement joins TRBV7-8 to TRBJ1-2; TRBD1 aligns across 9 bases. Germline CDR1 and CDR2: SGHVS and FQNEAQ. The CDR3 is made up of 15 amino acids. With V trimmed by 2 bases and J by 4 bases, 5 bases remained unmatched.

The chain is built from TRBV4-3 and TRBJ2-5; 8 bases agree with TRBD1. The V gene end was trimmed by 4 bases and the J gene end by 2 bases; junction bases not matched to a gene: 15. From germline, CDR1 is LGHNA and CDR2 YSLEER. CDR3 length equals 18 residues. CDR3 sequence: CASSPTAGGLVGQETQYF. In nucleotides, the CDR3 is TGCGCCAGCAGCCCCACGGCAGGGGGCCTGGTCGGGCAAGAGACCCAGTACTTC.

The chain recombines TRBV12-3 or TRBV12-4 with TRBJ2-1; 8 nucleotides align to TRBD2. V was pared by 10 bases and J by 6 bases, with 8 bases of the junction left unmatched. The CDR3 runs 13 residues. CDR3 region: CAIAGTSPNEQFF. In DNA form, the CDR3 reads TGTGCCATCGCCGGGACTAGTCCCAATGAGCAGTTCTTC.

The genes are TRBV6-1 and TRBJ1-1; no definite D call. The germline V gene encodes CDR1 MNHNS and CDR2 SASEGT. The CDR3 length is 15 residues. Between the trimmed V and J ends, which lost 2 bases and 12 bases, there was a span of 22 bases. The CDR3, as DNA: TGTGCCAGCAGTGAAAACCTCGGGATGCACTCAACCTCTTTCTTT. Translating it yields CASSENLGMHSTSFF.

This chain connects TRBV9 to TRBJ2-5, with TRBD2 matching 9 bases. V gave up 3 bases and J gave up 4 bases; unmatched junction bases: 16. Germline-derived CDR1 and CDR2 are SGDLS and YYNGEE. This CDR3 is built from 18 residues. CDR3 loop: CASSGGEASGVSGETQYF. The CDR3 DNA sequence: TGTGCCAGCAGCGGGGGAGAGGCTAGCGGGGTATCTGGAGAGACCCAGTACTTC.

The chain couples TRBV19 to TRBJ1-4; TRBD1 is a possible D gene (6 bases). CDR1 is LNHDA, CDR2 SQIVND, per germline (reference sequence). V lost 3 bases to trimming and J lost 5 bases, with 16 bases between them. The CDR3 sequence is 16 residues long. The CDR3 region has the DNA TGTGCCAGTAGTATGGCGGGGGCGTCCGTAAATGAAAAACTGTTTTTT. It yields the protein CASSMAGASVNEKLFF.

The chain combines TRBV7-2 with TRBJ2-1, with 12 bases that match TRBD2. V shed 5 bases, J shed 4 bases, and the junction held 15 bases outside the gene matches. This CDR3 contains 19 residues. The germline V gene encodes CDR1 SGHTA and CDR2 FQGNSA. The CDR3, as DNA: TGTGCCAGCAGCGCAAGGGTGACTAGCGGGAGTCTGTTATACAATGAGCAGTTCTTC. Translating gives CASSARVTSGSLLYNEQFF.

The V call is TRBV12-5, the J call TRBJ2-7; TRBD2 matches at 13 bases. This CDR3 contains 15 residues. The germline V gene encodes CDR1 LGHNT and CDR2 FRNRAP. The V gene end was trimmed by 5 bases and the J gene end by 9 bases; junction bases not matched to a gene: 10. The CDR3 region is CASGPGLAGESLQYF. The CDR3 nucleotides are TGTGCTAGTGGTCCCGGACTAGCGGGAGAAAGTTTGCAGTACTTC.

This clone showed up just once. The CDR3 bases are TGTGCCAGCAGTTACTCGGAGGATAATTCACCCCTCCACTTT. Its protein product is CASSYSEDNSPLHF. The chain couples TRBV6-6 to TRBJ1-6; D is ambiguous. Trimming shortened V by 0 bases and J by 5 bases, and 5 bases separated the two germline ends. Germline V gene lookup returns CDR1 MNHNY and CDR2 SVGAGI (reference sequence). The CDR3 consists of 14 residues.

This chain connects TRBV28 to TRBJ2-2; 7 nucleotides agree with TRBD1. The ends lost 5 bases at V and 4 bases at J; junction bases unmatched: 7. CDR3 size: 15 residues. Germline V gene sequence: CDR1 MDHEN, CDR2 SYDVKM. The CDR3 sequence is CASSIQGLTTGELFF. The CDR3 DNA follows: TGTGCCAGCAGTATACAGGGGCTGACCACCGGGGAGCTGTTTTTT.

This rearrangement joins TRBV3-1 (or the pseudogene TRBV3-2) to TRBJ2-1; no firm D call. CDR1 is LGHDT, CDR2 YNNKEL, per germline (reference sequence). The V end was cut by 2 bases, the J end by 4 bases, with 3 bases between. The CDR3 sequence is 12 residues long. Here the CDR3 DNA reads TGTGCCAGCAGCCAAACTTACAATGAGCAGTTCTTC. This sequence encodes CASSQTYNEQFF.

This chain connects TRBV5-1 to TRBJ1-5, with 9 bases lining up with TRBD1. Germline V gives CDR1 SGHRS, CDR2 YFSETQ. This CDR3 comprises 16 residues. V was pared by 3 bases and J by 5 bases, with 9 bases of the junction left unmatched. The CDR3 sequence is CASSSRGQGKYQPQHF. CDR3 nucleotides: TGCGCCAGCAGCTCGCGGGGACAGGGTAAATATCAGCCCCAGCATTTT.

The chain uses TRBV9 and TRBJ2-7, with TRBD2 matching 10 bases. This CDR3 spans 15 amino acids. Germline V CDR1 and CDR2: SGDLS, YYNGEE. J was trimmed by 2 bases and V by 3 bases; bases with no gene match: 5. CDR3 loop: CASSGQSGRAYEQYF. The CDR3 region has the DNA TGTGCCAGCAGCGGCCAGAGCGGGAGGGCCTACGAGCAGTACTTC. Full variable domain (remainder filled in from reference TRBV9 and TRBJ2-7): DSGVTQTPKHLITATGQRVTLRCSPRSGDLSVYWYQQSLDQGLQFLIQYYNGEERAKGNILERFSAQQFPDLHSELNLSSLELGDSALYFCASSGQSGRAYEQYFGPGTRLTVT.

The J gene is TRBJ1-3, the V gene TRBV30, with D perhaps TRBD1 (6 bases). Germline CDR1 reads GTSNPN; CDR2 reads SVGIG (reference sequence). The V end lost 2 bases, the J end lost 0 bases, and 17 bases lay between the germline ends. The CDR3 consists of 17 residues. Here the CDR3 DNA reads TGTGCCTGGAGTCGCTCTCCCCAGGGGACCTCTGGAAACACCATATATTTT. Amino acids: CAWSRSPQGTSGNTIYF.

The rearrangement links TRBV2 to TRBJ2-3, with D perhaps TRBD2 (6 bases). The CDR3 has 16 residues. Trimming cost V 6 bases and J 0 bases, with 16 bases left between them. Germline V gene sequence: CDR1 SNHLY, CDR2 FYNNEI. CDR3 nucleotide sequence: TGTGCCAGCAGCCCTGAGCTGGCGGGGAGCACAGATACGCAGTATTTT. It codes for CASSPELAGSTDTQYF.

The V gene is TRBV10-2, the J gene TRBJ1-2, with D possibly matching TRBD1 (6 bases). Trimming took 8 bases from V and 4 from J, leaving 11 bases between them. The CDR3 runs to 12 residues. Germline values: CDR1 WSHSY, CDR2 SAAADI. CDR3 DNA sequence: TGCGCCAGCCTAACGGACAGCTATGGCTACACCTTC. Translated, it gives CASLTDSYGYTF.

The chain carries TRBV6-2 or TRBV6-3 and TRBJ2-1, with TRBD2 identical over 7 bases. This CDR3 is built from 16 residues. CDR1 is MNHEY and CDR2 is SVGEGT in the germline V gene. The V segment lost 6 bases and the J segment 6 bases; nucleotides outside the gene matches: 14. In nucleotides, the CDR3 is TGTGCCAGCAGCCACAACCCCTGGACTAGGGTCAATGAGCAGTTCTTC. Encoded protein: CASSHNPWTRVNEQFF.